Presented here are 32 T cell receptor beta chains from one specimen sequenced in a study of T cells in narcolepsy. Sequenced by immunoSEQ multiplex PCR; TCRdb stores in-frame clones only, minus some. The data contain 20,000 to 25,000 clones, over 70% of them seen just once; the ten biggest clones take up around 3.9%. Sample: memory (CD45RA-) CD4+ T cells from blood. The receptors come from a human donor in good health.

This clone was seen a few times. V usage is TRBV2 and J usage is TRBJ1-3; tentatively, D is TRBD1 (5 bases). Germline assignment: CDR1 SNHLY and CDR2 FYNNEI. The CDR3 totals 14 residues. The V and J ends lost 6 bases and 5 bases respectively, with 14 bases between them. CDR3 in DNA: TGTGCCAGCAGCTGGGAGGGACTCAGAAACACCATATATTTT. It encodes CASSWEGLRNTIYF. The entire variable domain, with the rest obtained from reference TRBV2 and TRBJ1-3, is as follows: EPEVTQTPSHQVTQMGQEVILRCVPISNHLYFYWYRQILGQKVEFLVSFYNNEISEKSEIFDDQFSVERPDGSNFTLKIRSTKLEDSAMYFCASSWEGLRNTIYFGEGSWLTVV.

The J gene is TRBJ2-7, the V gene TRBV6-5; tentatively, D is TRBD1 (6 bases). The CDR3 is 14 amino acids. V was pared by 6 bases and J by 6 bases, with 18 bases between. Germline CDR1 MNHEY, CDR2 SVGAGI. CDR3 in amino acids: CASSRTGFYGEQYF. The CDR3 nucleotides are TGTGCCAGCAGCAGAACAGGGTTTTACGGCGAGCAGTACTTC.

This clone showed up just once. This rearrangement joins TRBV5-6 to TRBJ1-2; no firm D call. CDR3 length: 13 amino acids. The germline CDR1 and CDR2 sequences are SGHDT and YYEEEE. The germline V and J ends were trimmed by 0 bases and 4 bases, with 7 bases remaining between them. Here the CDR3 DNA reads TGTGCCAGCAGCTTGGGCAGACTCTATGGCTACACCTTC. Translation: CASSLGRLYGYTF.

The V and J genes are TRBV19 and TRBJ2-2; 7 bases are a match to TRBD2. The CDR3 contains 13 residues. Germline assignment: CDR1 LNHDA and CDR2 SQIVND (reference sequence). The ends lost 6 bases at V and 7 bases at J; junction bases unmatched: 5. The CDR3 DNA is TGTGCCAGTAGGATGAGGGAGGGCGGGGAGCTGTTTTTT. Translation gives CASRMREGGELFF.

The V and J genes are TRBV5-1 and TRBJ1-1; perhaps TRBD1 as D (6 bases). The CDR3 loop spans 15 amino acids. The germline V gene has CDR1 SGHRS and CDR2 YFSETQ. V was cut by 3 bases and J by 1 base, with 13 bases left in between. CDR3 sequence reads: CASSSEGHPNTEAFF. The CDR3 nucleotides read TGCGCCAGCAGCTCCGAGGGACACCCGAACACTGAAGCTTTCTTT.

V is TRBV6-5 and J is TRBJ1-1; D possibly corresponds to TRBD1 (5 bases). The CDR3 length is 15 residues. The ends were cut back, 2 bases at V and 3 bases at J, with 13 bases in the middle. Germline V gene sequence: CDR1 MNHEY, CDR2 SVGAGI. This chain's CDR3 is CASSYGGAGYTEAFF. CDR3 sequence (DNA): TGTGCCAGCAGTTACGGTGGGGCAGGGTACACTGAAGCTTTCTTT.

This chain uses TRBV10-1 with TRBJ2-7, with D possibly called TRBD1 or TRBD2 (6 bases each). Per the germline V gene, CDR1 is WNHNN and CDR2 is SYGVQD (reference sequence). This CDR3 region has 15 residues. V lost 7 bases and J lost 1, with 17 bases in between. The CDR3 bases are TGCGCCAGCACCCCCGCTGGGGGGCTTTCCTACGAGCAGTACTTC. Protein: CASTPAGGLSYEQYF.

V usage is TRBV18 and J usage is TRBJ2-2; D unresolved. The CDR3 consists of 13 residues. The germline CDR1 and CDR2 sequences are KGHSH and LQKENI. V lost 2 bases and J lost 4, with 5 bases in between. CDR3 residues: CASSPSATGELFF. CDR3 bases: TGTGCCAGCTCACCAAGTGCCACCGGGGAGCTGTTTTTT.

This chain connects TRBV6-6 to TRBJ2-6, with 9 bases lining up with TRBD1. Germline trimming cut 6 bases from V and 0 bases from J; bases unmatched to any gene: 3. CDR1 is MNHNY, CDR2 SVGAGI, per germline (reference sequence). This CDR3 region has 16 residues. CDR3 residues: CASRGTGSSGANVLTF. The CDR3 region has the DNA TGTGCCAGCAGAGGGACAGGGAGCTCTGGGGCCAACGTCCTGACTTTC.

The chain carries TRBV5-1 and TRBJ2-5; D uncertain. The CDR3 length is 13 residues. V was trimmed by 0 bases and J by 2 bases, leaving 5 bases between them. Per the germline V gene, CDR1 is SGHRS and CDR2 is YFSETQ. This chain's CDR3 is CASSLDTQETQYF. Written as DNA, the CDR3 is TGCGCCAGCAGCTTGGACACGCAAGAGACCCAGTACTTC.

Comment on this clone: This CDR3 is also generated by other DNA sequences in the sample. The chain couples TRBV20-1 to TRBJ2-1; D ambiguous. There are 11 residues in the CDR3. From germline, CDR1 is DFQATT and CDR2 SNEGSKA (reference sequence). The ends were cut back, 1 base at V and 5 bases at J, with 3 bases in the middle. The CDR3 coding sequence is TGCAGTGCTAGAGGAGACAATGAGCAGTTCTTC. Amino acids: CSARGDNEQFF.

The rearrangement joins TRBV5-1 to TRBJ2-5, with D unresolved. The V end was cut by 4 bases, the J end by 9 bases, with 16 bases between. This CDR3 has 13 amino acids. Germline V lookup: CDR1 SGHRS, CDR2 YFSETQ. The CDR3 sequence is CASSHSQIWAQYF. CDR3 nucleotides: TGCGCCAGCAGCCACAGCCAGATTTGGGCCCAGTACTTC.

As to this clone: The same CDR3 also results from other DNA sequences found in this sample. This chain links TRBV19 with TRBJ1-6; 7 bases line up with TRBD1. V was clipped by 1 base and J by 7 bases; unmatched bases: 1. This CDR3 has 14 amino acids. Per germline, CDR1 LNHDA and CDR2 SQIVND (reference sequence). The CDR3 is CASSIVGQNSPLHF. CDR3 sequence (DNA): TGTGCCAGTAGTATAGTGGGACAGAATTCACCCCTCCACTTT.

In nucleotides, the CDR3 is TGTGCCAGCACCTCGGCCGGAGGGGCCGAGCAGTACTTC. This encodes CASTSAGGAEQYF. V usage is TRBV7-9 and J usage is TRBJ2-7, with a possible D match to TRBD2 (6 bases). Germline CDR1 is SEHNR and CDR2 is FQNEAQ (reference sequence). V lost 7 bases and J lost 6, with 16 bases in between. The CDR3 sequence is 13 residues long.

The gene calls are TRBV19 and TRBJ2-5; possibly TRBD1 for D (5 bases). With 3 bases removed from V and 4 bases from J, the gap between germline ends came to 12 bases. CDR1 and CDR2 (germline): LNHDA, SQIVND (reference sequence). The CDR3 sequence is 14 residues long. The CDR3 loop is CASSITMGRETQYF. CDR3 DNA: TGTGCCAGTAGTATTACTATGGGGCGAGAGACCCAGTACTTC. The full variable domain, its missing parts supplied by reference TRBV19 and TRBJ2-5, is DGGITQSPKYLFRKEGQNVTLSCEQNLNHDAMYWYRQDPGQGLRLIYYSQIVNDFQKGDIAEGYSVSREKKESFPLTVTSAQKNPTAFYLCASSITMGRETQYFGPGTRLLVL.

The chain links TRBV5-6 to TRBJ2-1; a weak D match, TRBD1 (5 bases). Germline CDR1 is SGHDT and CDR2 is YYEEEE. The CDR3 has 15 amino acids. V was pared by 1 base and J by 1 base, with 9 bases between. CDR3 DNA sequence: TGTGCCAGCAGCTTGAGGTCAGGGTCCTACAATGAGCAGTTCTTC. Protein: CASSLRSGSYNEQFF.

The rearrangement links TRBV6-5 to TRBJ2-7, with no clear D. The V gene's germline CDR1 is MNHEY and CDR2 SVGAGI. The V end was cut by 5 bases, the J end by 0 bases, with 14 bases between. The CDR3 is made up of 15 amino acids. The CDR3 region has the DNA TGTGCCAGCAGTCCCTCGATCGCCCTCTCCTACGAGCAGTACTTC. Translated, it gives CASSPSIALSYEQYF.

The chain uses TRBV2 and TRBJ2-7, with D unresolved. This CDR3 spans 12 amino acids. Germline lookup yields CDR1 SNHLY and CDR2 FYNNEI. Trimming took off 6 bases at V and 7 bases at J, with 13 bases between the two ends. CDR3: CASRDLGSEQYF. CDR3 DNA sequence: TGTGCCAGCAGGGACCTAGGTAGTGAGCAGTACTTC.

This chain joins TRBV5-1 and TRBJ2-7, with 11 nucleotides matching TRBD2. Germline trimming cut 4 bases from V and 3 bases from J; bases unmatched to any gene: 6. In germline, CDR1 is SGHRS, CDR2 YFSETQ. The CDR3 has 15 residues. This CDR3 is CASSLRLAGNYEQYF. CDR3 DNA sequence: TGCGCCAGCAGCCTTAGACTAGCGGGGAACTACGAGCAGTACTTC.

The V call is TRBV10-3, the J call TRBJ2-5, with 8 bases fitting TRBD1. The germline gives CDR1 ENHRY, CDR2 SYGVKD. The length of the CDR3 is 14 residues. J lost 4 bases, V lost 7 bases, and 8 bases had no gene match. The CDR3 is CAINQGQGGETQYF. The CDR3 nucleotides read TGTGCCATCAACCAAGGACAGGGCGGAGAGACCCAGTACTTC.

This clone was counted between two and nine times. This chain joins TRBV5-4 and TRBJ2-7; 9 positions match TRBD2. The CDR3 consists of 14 residues. Trimming took 3 bases from V and 6 from J; bases not matched to a gene: 7. Germline CDR1 and CDR2: SGHNT and YYREEE (reference sequence). In nucleotides, the CDR3 is TGTGCCAGCAGCTCCTCTAGCGGGGTTACCGAGCAGTACTTC. This codes for CASSSSSGVTEQYF.

The chain uses TRBV5-4 and TRBJ2-5; 11 bases fit TRBD1. Unmatched junction bases numbered 10, after V lost 2 bases and J lost 4 bases. The CDR3 spans 17 residues. Germline V gene data show CDR1 as SGHNT and CDR2 as YYREEE (reference sequence). For the CDR3, the DNA is TGTGCCAGCAGCTTTATGTCCGGACAGGGGGCGTCAGAGACCCAGTACTTC. Translating it yields CASSFMSGQGASETQYF.

This sequence joins TRBV14 and TRBJ2-2; D perhaps matches TRBD1 (6 bases). V lost 1 base to trimming and J lost 2 bases, with 11 bases between them. Germline V gene data show CDR1 as SGHDN and CDR2 as FVKESK. CDR3 size: 16 residues. DNA of the CDR3: TGTGCCAGCAGCCAAGGAACAGGGATTAACACCGGGGAGCTGTTTTTT. Its protein product is CASSQGTGINTGELFF.

The V and J genes are TRBV6-1 and TRBJ1-1; the D gene is possibly TRBD1 (5 bases). The CDR3 spans 12 residues. Germline V CDR1 and CDR2: MNHNS, SASEGT. Trimming took 8 bases from V and 4 from J, leaving 11 bases between them. The CDR3 spells CASVGGSTEAFF. DNA of the CDR3: TGTGCCAGCGTGGGGGGGAGCACTGAAGCTTTCTTT.

The CDR3, as DNA: TGTGCCAGCAGCTTGGCGGGGGGGGACTCAATTGGCTACACCTTC. Translating gives CASSLAGGDSIGYTF. The chain joins TRBV5-4 to TRBJ1-2; D is possibly TRBD1 (5 bases). This CDR3 has 15 residues. Germline CDR1 SGHNT, CDR2 YYREEE (reference sequence). Between the trimmed V and J ends, which lost 0 bases and 7 bases, there was a span of 16 bases.

The V and J genes are TRBV29-1 and TRBJ2-7; D possibly matches TRBD1 or TRBD2 (6 bases each). Per germline, CDR1 SQVTM and CDR2 ANQGSEA. The CDR3 has 14 residues. Trimming pared 6 bases from V and 3 bases from J, leaving 18 bases between. This CDR3 is CSVTPWTAGYEQYF. CDR3 DNA sequence: TGCAGCGTCACCCCATGGACAGCGGGCTACGAGCAGTACTTC.

This clone has only one observation. V usage is TRBV5-1 and J usage is TRBJ2-2; D is uncertain. This CDR3 contains 13 residues. The germline gives CDR1 SGHRS, CDR2 YFSETQ. Trimming took off 4 bases at V and 5 bases at J, with 9 bases between the two ends. The CDR3 here is CASSPHGTGELFF. In nucleotides, the CDR3 is TGCGCCAGCAGCCCCCATGGGACCGGGGAGCTGTTTTTT.

This clone was seen just once. The CDR3 DNA follows: TGCAGCGTTGTCGGAACTATAGATGAAAAACTGTTTTTT. Translating it yields CSVVGTIDEKLFF. The J gene is TRBJ1-4, the V gene TRBV29-1; D unclear. With 4 bases removed from V and 6 bases from J, the gap between germline ends came to 12 bases. Germline V CDR1 and CDR2: SQVTM, ANQGSEA. There are 13 residues in the CDR3.

Only a few counts were recorded for this clone. This chain connects TRBV19 to TRBJ2-2; D not resolved. The V gene lost 0 bases and the J gene lost 4 bases, with 6 bases spanning the gap. Looked up from germline, CDR1 is LNHDA and CDR2 is SQIVND (reference sequence). CDR3 length equals 14 residues. The CDR3 region has the DNA TGTGCCAGTAGTATAGATCCAGGCACCGGGGAGCTGTTTTTT. As protein: CASSIDPGTGELFF. Complete variable domain (other parts from reference TRBV19 and TRBJ2-2): DGGITQSPKYLFRKEGQNVTLSCEQNLNHDAMYWYRQDPGQGLRLIYYSQIVNDFQKGDIAEGYSVSREKKESFPLTVTSAQKNPTAFYLCASSIDPGTGELFFGEGSRLTVL.

The chain uses TRBV19 and TRBJ1-5; no clear D gene. CDR1 is LNHDA, CDR2 SQIVND, per germline (reference sequence). The CDR3 loop spans 12 amino acids. V dropped 5 bases and J dropped 4 bases, with 6 bases sitting between them. The CDR3 reads CASSLANQPQHF. CDR3 DNA: TGTGCCAGTAGTTTAGCAAATCAGCCCCAGCATTTT.

V gene TRBV5-5 combines with J gene TRBJ1-6; possibly TRBD1 for D (5 bases). The CDR3 covers 15 residues. CDR1 and CDR2 (germline): SGHKS, YYEKEE (reference sequence). V lost 6 bases to trimming and J lost 9 bases, with 19 bases between them. CDR3 residues: CASTQPGRSSSPLHF. The CDR3 DNA reads as TGTGCCAGCACCCAGCCAGGGAGGTCAAGTTCACCCCTCCACTTT.

The genes are TRBV29-1 and TRBJ2-3; D is perhaps TRBD2 (6 bases). The V gene's germline CDR1 is SQVTM and CDR2 ANQGSEA. The CDR3 is made up of 14 amino acids. Trimming shortened V by 5 bases and J by 6 bases, and 18 bases separated the two germline ends. The CDR3 coding sequence is TGCAGCGTTCTTAGGTACGGGGGTAAGGATACGCAGTATTTT. This translates into CSVLRYGGKDTQYF.